In its sample, the clone carrying this T cell receptor beta chain was seen a few times. This sample is part of a study of graft-versus-host responses after intestinal transplantation. Losses at the gene ends were 2 bases for V and 7 bases for J; bases not matched to a gene: 11. The CDR3 consists of 16 residues. From germline, CDR1 is MNHNY and CDR2 SVGAGI (reference sequence). Profiling relied on immunoSEQ multiplex PCR, and the TCRdb table lists in-frame clones only, not all of them. The repertoire holds about 97,000 clones, with around 90% as singletons. The sample consisted of PBMCs, taken 450 to 460 days after intestinal transplant. The chain employs TRBV6-6 and TRBJ2-7; 10 bases line up with TRBD2. The TCR originated in a human patient who received an intestinal transplant, so some T cells may come from the graft donor. CDR3: CASSYGGASGGMEQYF. The CDR3 DNA reads as TGTGCCAGCAGTTACGGCGGTGCTAGCGGGGGAATGGAGCAGTACTTC.